This T cell receptor (beta chain) was recorded in a study of control samples from healthy donors and cancer patients. The data were produced by immunoSEQ multiplex PCR, yet TCRdb's version contains in-frame clones alone and is incomplete. Among 90,000 to 150,000 clones, 88% were seen once, and the ten largest hold roughly 3.4%. The sequencing sample was made of blood. This sequence originates from a man in his forties in good health.

CDR3 nucleotides: TGTGCCAGTAGCCTCAGGCCCTCCTACAATGAGCAGTTCTTC. Residues: CASSLRPSYNEQFF. This chain uses TRBV19 with TRBJ2-1; D ambiguous. Germline V gene sequence: CDR1 LNHDA, CDR2 SQIVND (reference sequence). The CDR3 has 14 residues. The V end was cut by 6 bases, the J end by 0 bases, with 9 bases between. The full variable domain, with the rest looked up from reference TRBV19 and TRBJ2-1, is DGGITQSPKYLFRKEGQNVTLSCEQNLNHDAMYWYRQDPGQGLRLIYYSQIVNDFQKGDIAEGYSVSREKKESFPLTVTSAQKNPTAFYLCASSLRPSYNEQFFGPGTRLTVL.